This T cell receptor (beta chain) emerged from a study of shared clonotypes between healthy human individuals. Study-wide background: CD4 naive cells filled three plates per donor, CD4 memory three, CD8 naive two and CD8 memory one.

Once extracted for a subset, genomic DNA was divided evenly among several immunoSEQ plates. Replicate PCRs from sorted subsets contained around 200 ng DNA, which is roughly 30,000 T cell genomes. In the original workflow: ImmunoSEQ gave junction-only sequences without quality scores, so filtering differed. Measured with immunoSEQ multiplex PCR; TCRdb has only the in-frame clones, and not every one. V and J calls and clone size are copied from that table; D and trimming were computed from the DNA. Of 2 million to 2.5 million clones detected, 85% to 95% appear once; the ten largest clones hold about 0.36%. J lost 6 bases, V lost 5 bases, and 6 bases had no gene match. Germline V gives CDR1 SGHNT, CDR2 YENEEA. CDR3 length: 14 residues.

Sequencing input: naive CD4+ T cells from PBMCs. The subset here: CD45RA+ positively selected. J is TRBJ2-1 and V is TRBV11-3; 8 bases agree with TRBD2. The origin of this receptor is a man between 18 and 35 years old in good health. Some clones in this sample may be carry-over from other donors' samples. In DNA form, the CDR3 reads TGTGCCAGCAGCCGGGAGGGGACGGCCAATGAGCAGTTCTTC. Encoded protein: CASSREGTANEQFF. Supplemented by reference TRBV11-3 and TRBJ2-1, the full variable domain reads EAGVVQSPRYKIIEKKQPVAFWCNPISGHNTLYWYLQNLGQGPELLIRYENEEAVDDSQLPKDRFSAERLKGVDSTLKIQPAELGDSAVYLCASSREGTANEQFFGPGTRLTVL.